The 30 T cell receptor beta chains given below trace back to one sample, sequenced in a study of PD-L1 blockade in urothelial cancer. Assay: immunoSEQ multiplex PCR; the TCRdb copy retains only in-frame clones and omits some. The data show more than 65,000 clones, roughly 90% seen once. Source: PBMCs, taken around atezolizumab (anti-PD-L1) treatment. The origin of the receptors is a woman in her 70s with urothelial cancer.

There are many counts of this clone. This chain joins TRBV5-6 and TRBJ2-7; weak D call: TRBD1 (5 bases). The germline V and J ends were trimmed by 0 bases and 2 bases, with 12 bases remaining between them. Germline V gives CDR1 SGHDT, CDR2 YYEEEE. CDR3 length: 15 amino acids. The CDR3 DNA reads as TGTGCCAGCAGCTTGGGAGAGACAGCTCCCTACGAGCAGTACTTC. Translation: CASSLGETAPYEQYF.

V usage is TRBV5-1 and J usage is TRBJ2-2; D might be TRBD2 (6 bases). CDR3 length: 16 residues. Germline V CDR1 and CDR2: SGHRS, YFSETQ. Trimming shortened V by 1 base and J by 7 bases, and 17 bases separated the two germline ends. As DNA, the CDR3 is TGCGCCAGCAGCTTGTGGGACTCCCGGAGGTACGGGGAGCTGTTTTTT. Translating it yields CASSLWDSRRYGELFF.

The J gene is TRBJ1-1, the V gene TRBV7-2, with 10 bases fitting TRBD1. This CDR3 has 15 amino acids. V was pared by 7 bases and J by 3 bases, with 8 bases of the junction left unmatched. CDR1 and CDR2 (germline): SGHTA, FQGNSA. The CDR3 DNA reads TGTGCCAGCACCTTGGGACAGGGGCGGTACACTGAAGCTTTCTTT. Translating it yields CASTLGQGRYTEAFF.

This chain links TRBV10-2 with TRBJ2-1; TRBD2 matches 7 bases. This CDR3 is 13 amino acids long. Germline values: CDR1 WSHSY, CDR2 SAAADI. V gave up 7 bases and J gave up 12 bases; unmatched junction bases: 12. This chain's CDR3 is CASTSGPLAGQFF. The CDR3 DNA reads as TGCGCCAGCACTAGCGGCCCGCTTGCTGGGCAGTTCTTC.

CDR3 loop: CASSPRLAGYNEQFF. As DNA, the CDR3 is TGTGCCAGCAGCCCCCGACTAGCGGGTTACAATGAGCAGTTCTTC. This chain uses TRBV9 with TRBJ2-1; TRBD2 aligns across 10 bases. Germline assignment: CDR1 SGDLS and CDR2 YYNGEE. V lost 4 bases and J lost 4; bases outside the gene matches: 5. The CDR3 totals 15 residues.

The V and J genes are TRBV9 and TRBJ1-1; 9 positions match TRBD1. J gave up 9 bases and V 0 bases, and 3 bases lay outside the gene matches. The CDR3 contains 13 residues. CDR1 is SGDLS and CDR2 is YYNGEE in the germline V gene. The CDR3 region is CASSVEHRGQAFF. The CDR3 bases are TGTGCCAGCAGCGTAGAGCACAGGGGGCAAGCTTTCTTT.

This chain connects TRBV25-1 to TRBJ1-4; D might be TRBD1 (6 bases). Looked up from germline, CDR1 is MGHDK and CDR2 is SYGVNS. This CDR3 comprises 14 residues. V was trimmed by 2 bases and J by 10 bases, leaving 14 bases between them. The CDR3 sequence: CASSEQGKMGKLFF. CDR3 nucleotide sequence: TGTGCCAGCAGTGAACAGGGGAAGATGGGAAAACTGTTTTTT.

This clone was seen only once. The genes are TRBV6-1 and TRBJ2-7; a weak D match, TRBD2 (5 bases). This CDR3 comprises 13 residues. Germline CDR1 is MNHNS and CDR2 is SASEGT. V was pared by 3 bases and J by 1 base, with 7 bases between. This CDR3 reads CASSETGSYEQYF. Here the CDR3 DNA reads TGTGCCAGCAGTGAGACGGGATCCTACGAGCAGTACTTC.

The chain recombines TRBV29-1 with TRBJ2-3; 8 nucleotides align to TRBD1. CDR1 and CDR2 (germline): SQVTM, ANQGSEA. Unmatched junction bases numbered 4, after V lost 1 base and J lost 1 base. The CDR3 is made up of 15 amino acids. In DNA form, the CDR3 reads TGCAGCGTTGAAGTCGCGACAGGGGGCACAGATACGCAGTATTTT. Translated: CSVEVATGGTDTQYF.

The count of this clone is one. The chain couples TRBV7-2 to TRBJ2-3; TRBD2 matches at 7 bases. The CDR3 runs to 13 residues. Losses at the gene ends were 6 bases for V and 5 bases for J; bases not matched to a gene: 5. Germline V gene lookup returns CDR1 SGHTA and CDR2 FQGNSA. This chain's CDR3 is CASSPGGLDTQYF. The DNA of the CDR3 is TGTGCCAGCAGTCCGGGGGGATTAGATACGCAGTATTTT.

This clone was counted once. An end of the junction differs from the germline gene, which may be a read error. The CDR3 here is CASSLAQGSNTEAFF. As DNA, the CDR3 is TGTGCCAGCAGCCTAGCCCAGGGGTCGAACACTGAAGCTTTCTTT. The chain recombines TRBV7-9 with TRBJ1-1; D perhaps matches TRBD1 (6 bases). This CDR3 is built from 15 residues. CDR1 is SEHNR, CDR2 FQNEAQ, per germline (reference sequence).

The rearrangement links TRBV27 to TRBJ2-3; D uncertain. This CDR3 is built from 13 residues. Germline V CDR1 and CDR2: MNHEY, SMNVEV (reference sequence). The V gene lost 6 bases and the J gene lost 1 base, with 8 bases spanning the gap. The CDR3 DNA follows: TGTGCCAGCAGGTACTTAGGCACAGATACGCAGTATTTT. This sequence encodes CASRYLGTDTQYF.

V is TRBV10-3 and J is TRBJ1-6; D may be TRBD1 (5 bases). Trimming cost V 4 bases and J 8 bases, with 15 bases left between them. The CDR3 loop spans 15 amino acids. Germline V CDR1 and CDR2: ENHRY, SYGVKD. CDR3 bases: TGTGCCATCAGTGGGGGCAGCCCACAGGATTCACCCCTCCACTTT. It codes for CAISGGSPQDSPLHF.

The chain links TRBV6-4 to TRBJ2-3; D may be TRBD1 (6 bases). Germline V gene data show CDR1 as MRHNA and CDR2 as SNTAGT. The V gene lost 4 bases and the J gene lost 3 bases, with 11 bases spanning the gap. The CDR3 sequence is 14 residues long. CDR3 sequence reads: CASSVTQGTDTQYF. CDR3 bases: TGTGCCAGCAGTGTCACACAGGGTACAGATACGCAGTATTTT.

This chain joins TRBV19 and TRBJ1-2; weak D call: TRBD1 (5 bases). With 7 bases removed from V and 7 bases from J, the gap between germline ends came to 22 bases. Germline CDR1 is LNHDA and CDR2 is SQIVND (reference sequence). The length of the CDR3 is 15 residues. The CDR3 region has the DNA TGTGCCAGTATCCGGCCAGGGCAATCTCCTAGTGGCTACACCTTC. Amino acids: CASIRPGQSPSGYTF.

The chain combines TRBV18 with TRBJ1-1; weak D call: TRBD1 (6 bases). CDR1 and CDR2 from the germline V gene are KGHSH and LQKENI. V lost 4 bases to trimming and J lost 6 bases, with 15 bases between them. This CDR3 region has 14 residues. In DNA, the CDR3 is TGTGCCAGCTCACACGCGACAGGACCCCCTGAAGCTTTCTTT. Translated, it gives CASSHATGPPEAFF.

The gene calls are TRBV5-1 and TRBJ2-7, with TRBD1 matching over 9 bases. The J segment lost 7 bases and the V segment lost 1 base, leaving 9 bases of the junction unmatched. Germline-derived CDR1 and CDR2 are SGHRS and YFSETQ. The CDR3 loop spans 15 amino acids. Here the CDR3 DNA reads TGCGCCAGCAGCTTGATAGGGACAGGGCAAGGGGAGCAGTACTTC. Translated: CASSLIGTGQGEQYF.

V usage is TRBV5-1 and J usage is TRBJ2-3, with D possibly matching TRBD2 (6 bases). Deletions cut 0 bases from V and 0 bases from J, with 8 bases between. This CDR3 is 15 amino acids long. CDR1 and CDR2 from the germline V gene are SGHRS and YFSETQ. The CDR3 spells CASSLVAGSTDTQYF. The CDR3 region has the DNA TGCGCCAGCAGCTTGGTGGCGGGGAGCACAGATACGCAGTATTTT.

The gene calls are TRBV7-9 and TRBJ1-5, with TRBD1 matching over 7 bases. The CDR3 spans 16 residues. V was clipped by 1 base and J by 5 bases; unmatched bases: 8. The germline V gene encodes CDR1 SEHNR and CDR2 FQNEAQ (reference sequence). The CDR3 DNA reads as TGTGCCAGCAGCTTAGGAACAGGGGACGTGGATCAGCCCCAGCATTTT. Translating gives CASSLGTGDVDQPQHF.

The rearrangement uses TRBV9 and TRBJ1-4, with D perhaps TRBD1 (6 bases). The ends were cut back, 2 bases at V and 4 bases at J, with 15 bases in the middle. The CDR3 consists of 16 residues. CDR1 and CDR2 (germline): SGDLS, YYNGEE. The CDR3 sequence is CASSVGTLEGNEKLFF. In DNA form, the CDR3 reads TGTGCCAGCAGCGTCGGGACACTGGAAGGTAATGAAAAACTGTTTTTT.

The V and J genes are TRBV19 and TRBJ2-2; 9 bases map to TRBD1. This CDR3 contains 14 residues. The trim removed 9 bases at V and 6 bases at J, leaving 8 bases unmatched. The germline V gene has CDR1 LNHDA and CDR2 SQIVND (reference sequence). The CDR3 here is CASRDRALAGELFF. For the CDR3, the DNA is TGTGCCAGCCGGGACAGGGCGCTAGCCGGGGAGCTGTTTTTT.

The chain has TRBV30 and TRBJ2-5; maybe TRBD2 (6 bases). V lost 0 bases, J lost 3 bases, and 8 bases lay in between. This CDR3 is 13 amino acids long. Germline loops: CDR1 GTSNPN, CDR2 SVGIG (reference sequence). CDR3 loop: CAWSVGGEETQYF. The DNA for the CDR3 is TGTGCCTGGAGTGTCGGAGGGGAAGAGACCCAGTACTTC.

This rearrangement joins TRBV19 to TRBJ1-1, with 7 bases matching TRBD1. This CDR3 has 15 amino acids. Germline V CDR1 and CDR2: LNHDA, SQIVND (reference sequence). V shed 3 bases and J 5 bases; nucleotides not matched to a gene: 9. This chain's CDR3 is CASSIRRQGATEAFF. The CDR3 nucleotides are TGTGCCAGTAGTATCCGTCGACAGGGAGCTACTGAAGCTTTCTTT.

This chain joins TRBV5-4 and TRBJ1-2; 8 positions agree with TRBD1. The J segment lost 7 bases and the V segment lost 0 bases, leaving 8 bases of the junction unmatched. This CDR3 is built from 15 residues. The germline CDR1 and CDR2 sequences are SGHNT and YYREEE (reference sequence). CDR3 DNA: TGTGCCAGCAGCTTGGAGAGGGCAGGGGGCTCTGGCTACACCTTC. This gives the protein CASSLERAGGSGYTF.

On this clone itself: An end of the junction does not agree with germline; a read error may underlie this. This chain connects TRBV20-1 to TRBJ1-2; 7 nucleotides line up with TRBD1. This CDR3 region has 11 residues. Germline V gene lookup returns CDR1 DFQATT and CDR2 SNEGSKA (reference sequence). The CDR3 DNA sequence: TGCAGTGCCTTACCCCTAGGGACAGCGGCCTTC. Translating it yields CSALPLGTAAF.

The chain couples TRBV11-2 to TRBJ2-7; 8 nucleotides line up with TRBD1. V dropped 3 bases and J dropped 4; count of bases not matched to a gene: 5. CDR3 length: 14 residues. Germline CDR1 is SGHAT and CDR2 is FQNNGV. CDR3 DNA: TGTGCCAGCAGCTTCGGGACAGGCCCTTACGAGCAGTACTTC. The encoded protein is CASSFGTGPYEQYF.

DNA of the CDR3: TGTGCCAGCAGCGTAGGACAGGGGTCGGGCTACACCTTC. Translated: CASSVGQGSGYTF. The chain employs TRBV9 and TRBJ1-2; 8 bases align to TRBD1. The CDR3 sequence is 13 residues long. Per germline, CDR1 SGDLS and CDR2 YYNGEE. The junction had 3 bases not matched to a gene; V was cut back by 0 bases and J by 8 bases.

CDR3 loop: CASSTKGVWYGYTF. The CDR3 bases are TGTGCCAGCAGCACAAAGGGGGTTTGGTATGGCTACACCTTC. J is TRBJ1-2 and V is TRBV5-4, with D possibly matching TRBD1 (6 bases). V shed 4 bases and J shed 5 bases, with 15 bases lying between them. There are 14 residues in the CDR3. CDR1 and CDR2 (germline): SGHNT, YYREEE (reference sequence).

CDR3 amino acids: CASSQGYGATYEQYF. The CDR3 DNA reads TGTGCCAGCAGCCAAGGGTATGGGGCAACCTACGAGCAGTACTTC. The chain is built from TRBV14 and TRBJ2-7, with D maybe TRBD1 (5 bases). Germline CDR1 reads SGHDN; CDR2 reads FVKESK. The CDR3 consists of 15 residues. Trimming removed 1 base from V and 2 bases from J, with 12 bases in between.

This chain joins TRBV15 and TRBJ1-1; 7 nucleotides agree with TRBD1. CDR3 size: 14 residues. CDR1 and CDR2 from the germline V gene are LNHNV and YYDKDF (reference sequence). Unmatched junction bases numbered 2, after V lost 1 base and J lost 3 bases. The CDR3 coding sequence is TGTGCCACCAGCAGAGGCAGGGGGGACACTGAAGCTTTCTTT. Its protein is CATSRGRGDTEAFF.